The TCR beta chain described here comes from a study of blood T cell repertoires in COVID-19. About the research overall: Samples taken during acute and convalescent COVID-19 were collected in the United States, Italy and Spain.

Germline V gene sequence: CDR1 SGHKS, CDR2 YYEKEE (reference sequence). This CDR3 is 15 amino acids long. V was shortened by 4 bases and J by 4 bases, with 17 bases between the two germline ends. Assay: immunoSEQ multiplex PCR; the TCRdb copy retains only in-frame clones and omits some. In the table there are about 160,000 clones, less than 85% of which are singletons. Sequencing used PBMCs or T cells enriched from blood (not recorded which). The sequence was obtained from a man in his sixties who had recovered from COVID-19. V gene TRBV5-5 combines with J gene TRBJ1-2, with D possibly TRBD1 on 5 matching bases. CDR3: CASSPGVGLGYGYTF. CDR3 bases: TGTGCCAGCAGCCCGGGTGTGGGACTTGGCTATGGCTACACCTTC.